The 24 T cell receptor beta chains below come from one sample, sequenced in a study of Graves' ophthalmopathy and Graves' hyperthyroidism. TCR beta CDR3 regions were amplified from RNA transcripts. Second-round multiplex PCR came after a first-round RT-PCR that employed HTBI primers. TCRdb reanalysed the multiplex PCR reads using MiXCR and keeps one entry per CDR3 protein. The profile shows some 410,000 distinct CDR3 sequences, around 21% of them singletons. Sequencing used peripheral blood. The receptors were sampled from a woman under 30 with stable Graves' hyperthyroidism.

This clonotype was recorded a few times. The chain joins TRBV14 to TRBJ1-1; D not certain. This CDR3 contains 16 residues. CDR1 and CDR2 from the germline V gene are SGHDN and FVKESK. V was shortened by 0 bases and J by 3 bases, with 14 bases between the two germline ends. The CDR3: CASSQDLAWAYTEAFF. The DNA of the CDR3 is TGTGCCAGCAGCCAAGATCTCGCCTGGGCCTACACTGAAGCTTTCTTT. The complete variable domain, with remaining parts taken from reference TRBV14 and TRBJ1-1, reads EAGVTQFPSHSVIEKGQTVTLRCDPISGHDNLYWYRRVMGKEIKFLLHFVKESKQDESGMPNNRFLAERTGGTYSTLKVQPAELEDSGVYFCASSQDLAWAYTEAFFGQGTRLTVV.

This clonotype occurred many times. The CDR3 nucleotides are TGTGCCAGCAGCTTAGGAAGAACTAACGGGAAGGGGGGAGCCAAAAACATTCAGTACTTC. Amino acid sequence: CASSLGRTNGKGGAKNIQYF. The chain recombines TRBV11-1 with TRBJ2-4; the D call may be TRBD1 or TRBD2 (6 bases each). Germline V CDR1 and CDR2: SGHAT, FQDESV (reference sequence). Trimming removed 1 base from V and 0 bases from J, with 22 bases in between. The length of the CDR3 is 20 residues.

Here the CDR3 reads CASNLWGINYGYTF. CDR3 nucleotides: TGTGCCAGCAACCTCTGGGGGATTAACTATGGCTACACCTTC. This chain joins TRBV12-3 or TRBV12-4 and TRBJ1-2; D is possibly TRBD1 (5 bases). Trimming pared 7 bases from V and 1 base from J, leaving 13 bases between. This CDR3 region has 14 residues.

This clonotype was seen many times. The J gene is TRBJ1-3, the V gene TRBV6-1, with 7 bases identical to TRBD1. Germline CDR1 MNHNS, CDR2 SASEGT. CDR3 length equals 15 residues. V trimming: 8 bases; J trimming: 4 bases; junction bases outside the gene matches: 11. CDR3 in amino acids: CASDSEQGRGNTIYF. The DNA of the CDR3 is TGTGCCAGCGACTCTGAACAGGGGCGAGGAAACACCATATATTTT.

This clonotype was found many times. The CDR3 loop is CASSHKRRHTEAFF. The CDR3 region has the DNA TGTGCCAGCAGCCATAAGAGACGGCACACTGAAGCTTTCTTT. The genes are TRBV14 and TRBJ1-1; D is unclear. This CDR3 spans 14 amino acids. Germline CDR1 and CDR2: SGHDN and FVKESK. V was pared by 3 bases and J by 3 bases, with 11 bases between. Full variable domain (remainder filled in from reference TRBV14 and TRBJ1-1): EAGVTQFPSHSVIEKGQTVTLRCDPISGHDNLYWYRRVMGKEIKFLLHFVKESKQDESGMPNNRFLAERTGGTYSTLKVQPAELEDSGVYFCASSHKRRHTEAFFGQGTRLTVV.

This clonotype was detected ten times or more. J is TRBJ1-2 and V is TRBV6-2 or TRBV6-3; TRBD1 agrees at 7 bases. CDR3 size: 20 residues. CDR1 is MNHEY, CDR2 SVGEGT, per germline. V lost 2 bases, J lost 0 bases, and 18 bases stayed unmatched. As DNA, the CDR3 is TGTGCCAGCAGTTACGAAATCAAGTGGGGGACAGTCATTGCTAACTATGGCTACACCTTC. Translating gives CASSYEIKWGTVIANYGYTF.

Note on this clonotype: At one end, the junction sequence differs from germline, possibly due to a read error. V is TRBV3-1 and J is TRBJ2-7; D is ambiguous. The germline V gene encodes CDR1 LGHDT and CDR2 YNNKEL (reference sequence). This CDR3 is 14 amino acids long. The CDR3 sequence is CAISFPGYPYEQYF. The CDR3 nucleotides read TGTGCCATCAGCTTTCCGGGCTACCCCTACGAGCAGTACTTC.

This clonotype was recorded at least ten times. V is TRBV4-1 and J is TRBJ1-6, with TRBD1 as a possible D gene (6 bases). The V end lost 0 bases, the J end lost 7 bases, and 10 bases lay between the germline ends. The CDR3 has 15 amino acids. CDR1 is MGHRA, CDR2 YSYEKL, per germline. The CDR3 is CASSQDEDRNSPLHF. The DNA of the CDR3 is TGCGCCAGCAGCCAAGATGAGGACAGAAATTCACCCCTCCACTTT.

This clonotype showed up many times. The J gene is TRBJ2-7, the V gene TRBV12-3 or TRBV12-4; the D is unclear. V was trimmed by 3 bases and J by 0 bases, leaving 9 bases between them. This CDR3 comprises 14 residues. CDR3 in DNA: TGTGCCAGCAGTTTGTACCAGGACTCCTACGAGCAGTACTTC. Its protein product is CASSLYQDSYEQYF.

The sample holds many counts of this clonotype. This chain joins TRBV14 and TRBJ2-2; 8 bases match TRBD1. This CDR3 is 16 amino acids long. Germline V CDR1 and CDR2: SGHDN, FVKESK. Germline trimming cut 4 bases from V and 5 bases from J; bases unmatched to any gene: 9. The CDR3 nucleotides read TGTGCCAGCAGCCCCATCGACAGGGGAGTAACCGGGGAGCTGTTTTTT. Amino acids: CASSPIDRGVTGELFF.

This clonotype was picked up many times. This chain uses TRBV3-1 with TRBJ2-2, with 10 bases that match TRBD2. Germline CDR1 LGHDT, CDR2 YNNKEL (reference sequence). The CDR3 totals 16 residues. V lost 4 bases, J lost 6 bases, and 8 bases stayed unmatched. In DNA, the CDR3 is TGTGCCAGCAGCCCCTCTAGCGGGAGCATCTCCGGGGAGCTGTTTTTT. It translates to CASSPSSGSISGELFF.

The table lists this clonotype with many counts. The chain joins TRBV4-1 to TRBJ2-7; 12 bases fit TRBD2. Unmatched junction bases numbered 0, after V lost 1 base and J lost 2 bases. Germline-derived CDR1 and CDR2 are MGHRA and YSYEKL. The CDR3 covers 15 residues. CDR3 DNA sequence: TGCGCCAGCAGCCAAGCTAGCGGGAGGGCCTACGAGCAGTACTTC. Protein product: CASSQASGRAYEQYF.

This clonotype was found many times. The genes are TRBV25-1 and TRBJ2-7, with D perhaps matching TRBD2 (6 bases). Germline CDR1 MGHDK, CDR2 SYGVNS. There are 13 residues in the CDR3. Deletions cut 7 bases from V and 3 bases from J, with 13 bases between. The CDR3 bases are TGTGCCAGCACCCGGGACTGGGACTACGAGCAGTACTTC. Its translation: CASTRDWDYEQYF.

The J gene is TRBJ2-5, the V gene TRBV2; tentative D call: TRBD1 (6 bases). This CDR3 spans 17 amino acids. Trimming shortened V by 9 bases and J by 2 bases, and 25 bases separated the two germline ends. Germline CDR1 SNHLY, CDR2 FYNNEI. CDR3 in amino acids: CARTDEYGRGPQETQYF. The CDR3 DNA reads TGTGCCAGGACGGATGAGTATGGCAGGGGCCCTCAAGAGACCCAGTACTTC.

This clonotype was found many times. The chain employs TRBV5-1 and TRBJ2-1, with 7 positions matching TRBD2. CDR3 length equals 12 residues. The ends lost 4 bases at V and 8 bases at J; junction bases unmatched: 3. CDR1 is SGHRS, CDR2 YFSETQ, per germline. CDR3: CASSVGGYEQFF. CDR3 sequence (DNA): TGCGCCAGCAGCGTGGGGGGGTATGAGCAGTTCTTC.

This clonotype was detected ten times or more. The chain couples TRBV7-2 to TRBJ1-5, with a weak D call TRBD1 (6 bases). This CDR3 region has 15 residues. V lost 1 base and J lost 7, with 14 bases in between. Per the germline V gene, CDR1 is SGHTA and CDR2 is FQGNSA. The CDR3 loop reads CASSLDGGLGQPQHF. The CDR3 nucleotides read TGTGCCAGCAGCTTAGACGGGGGGCTTGGGCAGCCCCAGCATTTT.

This clonotype was detected ten times or more. V gene TRBV20-1 combines with J gene TRBJ2-7; 11 bases match TRBD2. Germline-derived CDR1 and CDR2 are DFQATT and SNEGSKA (reference sequence). The CDR3 consists of 14 residues. V dropped 6 bases and J dropped 3; count of bases not matched to a gene: 7. The CDR3 DNA sequence: TGCAGTGCGATTCCGGGACTAGCGGACTACGAGCAGTACTTC. Translating it yields CSAIPGLADYEQYF.

This clonotype appeared many times. V and J are TRBV2 and TRBJ2-7; D remains unclear. CDR3 length equals 14 residues. V was clipped by 1 base and J by 3 bases, with 10 bases between them. CDR1 is SNHLY and CDR2 is FYNNEI in the germline V gene. CDR3 coding DNA: TGTGCCAGCAGTGAAGAGTGGGATGTCTACGAGCAGTACTTC. It is translated as CASSEEWDVYEQYF.

The CDR3 DNA is TGTGCCAGTGACAGGGGGCGAAAGTCGAACACCGGGGAGCTGTTTTTT. Protein product: CASDRGRKSNTGELFF. This rearrangement joins TRBV6-1 to TRBJ2-2, with 10 positions matching TRBD1. Germline V gene data show CDR1 as MNHNS and CDR2 as SASEGT. Trimming cost V 9 bases and J 0 bases; bases outside gene matches: 7. The CDR3 spans 16 residues.

The J gene is TRBJ2-2, the V gene TRBV9, with D possibly matching TRBD2 (7 bases). The V and J ends lost 0 bases and 0 bases respectively, with 15 bases between them. The CDR3 is 18 amino acids. Looked up from germline, CDR1 is SGDLS and CDR2 is YYNGEE. CDR3 nucleotide sequence: TGTGCCAGCAGCGTAGAAGGTTCGGGGGGCACGAACACCGGGGAGCTGTTTTTT. Amino acid sequence: CASSVEGSGGTNTGELFF.

Points on this clonotype: Lacking the conserved final phenylalanine or tryptophan, this CDR3 likely reflects a read error. The V call is TRBV20-1, the J call TRBJ2-5; 7 nucleotides match TRBD2. The junction had 7 bases not matched to a gene; V was cut back by 7 bases and J by 2 bases. Germline V gene sequence: CDR1 DFQATT, CDR2 SNEGSKA (reference sequence). CDR3 length: 13 amino acids. The CDR3 DNA reads TGCAGTGGGGAGGGGACTGCACAAGAGACCCAGTACCTC. This translates into CSGEGTAQETQYL.

At least ten counts were recorded for this clonotype. This chain joins TRBV6-4 and TRBJ2-2; TRBD2 matches 16 bases. Germline trimming cut 6 bases from V and 4 bases from J; bases unmatched to any gene: 8. Germline values: CDR1 MRHNA, CDR2 SNTAGT. The CDR3 has 18 residues. CDR3 bases: TGTGCCAGCAGAAGGGGACTAGCGGGAGGGCCGGGCACCGGGGAGCTGTTTTTT. This encodes CASRRGLAGGPGTGELFF.

The V and J genes are TRBV18 and TRBJ1-5, with unresolved D. Trimming stripped 2 bases from V and 1 base from J, with 9 bases between. Germline V lookup: CDR1 KGHSH, CDR2 LQKENI. The CDR3 has 15 amino acids. The DNA of the CDR3 is TGTGCCAGCTCACCAGGAGGGAGAAGCAATCAGCCCCAGCATTTT. It is translated as CASSPGGRSNQPQHF. Supplemented by reference TRBV18 and TRBJ1-5, the full variable domain reads NAGVMQNPRHLVRRRGQEARLRCSPMKGHSHVYWYRQLPEEGLKFMVYLQKENIIDESGMPKERFSAEFPKEGPSILRIQQVVRGDSAAYFCASSPGGRSNQPQHFGDGTRLSIL.

V and J are TRBV6-1 and TRBJ1-1; 10 nucleotides match TRBD1. Germline V gene lookup returns CDR1 MNHNS and CDR2 SASEGT. The CDR3 is 15 amino acids. The J segment lost 5 bases and the V segment lost 8 bases, leaving 11 bases of the junction unmatched. This CDR3 reads CASRDRGDSRTEAFF. The CDR3 DNA reads TGTGCCAGCCGGGACAGGGGAGATTCCCGGACTGAAGCTTTCTTT.